The present TCR beta chain was sequenced within a study of shared clonotypes between healthy human individuals. Germline V gene sequence: CDR1 SGHDT, CDR2 YYEEEE. The length of the CDR3 is 16 residues. V dropped 1 base and J dropped 4; count of bases not matched to a gene: 8. Sorted-subset replicate PCRs used around 200 ng of genomic DNA. This amount corresponded to about 30,000 T cell genomes. The method was immunoSEQ multiplex PCR; TCRdb's version includes in-frame clones alone and lacks a portion of them. The data show 1 million to 1.2 million clones, with 70% to 85% seen just once and roughly 0.9% held by the top ten.

The clonotype was recovered from a man aged 18-30 years in good health. Some clones in this sample may be carry-over from other donors' samples. The material sequenced was memory CD4+ T cells from PBMCs. This sample's subset: CD45RA-negative fraction. The chain employs TRBV5-6 and TRBJ2-1, with 7 bases identical to TRBD1. The CDR3 nucleotides are TGTGCCAGCAGCTTGCCGGGACAGCTTTTTTACAATGAGCAGTTCTTC. Translated, it gives CASSLPGQLFYNEQFF.